This T cell receptor beta chain was captured by sequencing in a study of T cell repertoires in ileal Crohn's disease. Study in general: Patients had a median approximately 7.2-year disease duration, and less than 40% were active smokers. Postoperative therapy was given to about half: about 11 thiopurines, 15 to 20 anti-TNF agents. General study results and limits: Compared with CD4 T cells, sorted CD8 cells carried more expanded clones. All patients with clonality above 26.8% had endoscopic recurrence.

V lost 0 bases, J lost 1 base, and 12 bases lay in between. The germline gives CDR1 SGHRS, CDR2 YFSETQ. The CDR3 runs to 16 residues. Here immunoSEQ multiplex PCR was the method, and the copy in TCRdb shows in-frame clones only, minus some. The sample shows around 6,000 clones, 75% to 90% of them seen only once. Turning to this clone: The antigen remains undetermined.

The chain couples TRBV5-1 to TRBJ2-3; TRBD2 might be the D (6 bases). The sequenced sample was ileal tissue. The sequence came from an adult with Crohn's disease. The CDR3 sequence is CASSLVAGSGTDTQYF. The CDR3 nucleotides read TGCGCCAGCAGCTTGGTTGCGGGATCAGGCACAGATACGCAGTATTTT.